The rows below give T cell receptor beta chains drawn from one sample of a study of cytomegalovirus exposure and HLA in healthy donors. Sequencing was performed with immunoSEQ multiplex PCR; in TCRdb, only in-frame clones are kept and a portion is missing. The data hold 150,000 to 200,000 clones, with roughly 70% observed a single time. The sequenced material came from PBMCs. These receptors originate from a middle-aged woman in good health and CMV-seropositive. Each CDR3 is given with its conserved first and last residue. The D gene is left open where the match is weak. Only some rows state a clone size, as once, few, many or a class for expanded clones.

d_call	clone_size	v_call	j_call	cdr3_nt	cdr3_aa
TRBD1	-	TRBV6-5	TRBJ1-4	TGTGCCAGCAGCACGGGACAGGGTAATGAAAAACTGTTTTTT	CASSTGQGNEKLFF
TRBD2	-	TRBV19	TRBJ2-2	TGTGCCAGTATCAGCGGGGGGCCCCCCGGGGAGCTGTTTTTT	CASISGGPPGELFF
-	-	TRBV7-2	TRBJ1-6	TGTGCCAGCAGCTTAGTATCAGGGATCGGTTCACCCCTCCACTTT	CASSLVSGIGSPLHF
-	-	TRBV14	TRBJ2-3	TGTGCCAGCAGCCCGGAAGAGGGCACAGATACGCAGTATTTT	CASSPEEGTDTQYF
-	-	TRBV7-2	TRBJ2-7	TGTGCCAGCAGCTTAGGGACGCGTACTCAACGTGGGAGGTCCTACGAGCAGTACTTC	CASSLGTRTQRGRSYEQYF
-	-	TRBV6-5	TRBJ2-7	TGTGCCAGCAGTAAAACGGGTCTTATCTACGAGCAGTACTTC	CASSKTGLIYEQYF
-	-	TRBV2	TRBJ1-3	TGTGCCAGCAGTGCCCGGGGGGCTGGAAACACCATATATTTT	CASSARGAGNTIYF
TRBD1	few	TRBV7-3	TRBJ2-5	TGTGCCAGCAGCCTGGGAGGACAGGGACAGACCCAGTACTTC	CASSLGGQGQTQYF
-	-	TRBV14	TRBJ2-1	TGTGCCAGCAGCCCGGAACTAGCAAGGAATGAGCAGTTCTTC	CASSPELARNEQFF
-	few	TRBV19	TRBJ1-5	TGTGCCAGTAGTATCTTGGGAGGGGGCAATCAGCCCCAGCATTTT	CASSILGGGNQPQHF
-	-	TRBV19	TRBJ1-5	TGTGCCAGTACCTTAAAACTCAATCAGCCCCAGCATTTT	CASTLKLNQPQHF
-	-	TRBV7-6	TRBJ2-7	TGTGCCAGCAGCCTGGGACAGGGGAGTAGCGGGAGGACCTTGAAGTATTACGAGCAGTACTTC	CASSLGQGSSGRTLKYYEQYF
-	-	TRBV5-4	TRBJ2-1	TGTGCCAGCAGCCCCACAGGCTCGGGTGAGCAGTTCTTC	CASSPTGSGEQFF
-	few	TRBV15	TRBJ1-2	TGTGCCACCAGCACTCAGGGCAACTATGGCTACACCTTC	CATSTQGNYGYTF
-	-	TRBV2	TRBJ2-1	TGTGCCAGCAGTGACAGCAGGACCTACAATGAGCAGTTCTTC	CASSDSRTYNEQFF
-	-	TRBV28	TRBJ1-1	TGTGCCAGCAGTTTACTAAGGAACACTGAAGCTTTCTTT	CASSLLRNTEAFF
-	-	TRBV27	TRBJ2-7	TGTGCCAGCAGTCCGACAAGGATCTCCGAGCAGTACTTC	CASSPTRISEQYF
-	-	TRBV4-3	TRBJ1-5	TGCGCCAGCAGCCAAGAGGCCATACAGGGTAGCAATCAGCCCCAGCATTTT	CASSQEAIQGSNQPQHF
-	-	TRBV6-5	TRBJ2-2	TGTGCCAGCAGTTATGGGCAGGTCAACACCGGGGAGCTGTTTTTT	CASSYGQVNTGELFF
-	-	TRBV5-1	TRBJ2-5	TGCGCCAGCAGCTTGGGTGGGCCACAGGGTGAGACCCAGTACTTC	CASSLGGPQGETQYF
TRBD2	-	TRBV28	TRBJ2-7	TGTGCCATCGCGACTAGCGGCCCCTACGAGCAGTACTTC	CAIATSGPYEQYF
TRBD2	-	TRBV7-8	TRBJ2-5	TGTGCCAGCAGCGGCGGTGCTAGCGGGAGAACTCAAGAGACCCAGTACTTC	CASSGGASGRTQETQYF
-	-	TRBV4-1	TRBJ1-3	TGCGCCAGCAGCCAAGATATTTTGTACTCTGGAAACACCATATATTTT	CASSQDILYSGNTIYF
-	-	TRBV5-1	TRBJ2-3	TGCGCCAGCAGCTTGGGACAGAGCACAGATACGCAGTATTTT	CASSLGQSTDTQYF
-	few	TRBV27	TRBJ2-7	TGTGCCAGCAGTTTAAACGGGATTTACTACGAGCAGTACTTC	CASSLNGIYYEQYF
-	-	TRBV2	TRBJ2-5	TGTGCCAGCAAGTTCAGGGAGACCCAGTACTTC	CASKFRETQYF
-	-	TRBV4-3	TRBJ1-1	TGCGCCAGCAGCCAAGATCCGCGGGGTAGCACTGAAGCTTTCTTT	CASSQDPRGSTEAFF
-	few	TRBV9	TRBJ1-3	TGTGCCAGCAGCGTAGCCCCGGACACCGTCTCTGGAAACACCATATATTTT	CASSVAPDTVSGNTIYF
-	few	TRBV6-5	TRBJ2-5	TGTGCCAGCAGTTACTCGAGTTGGGAGACCCAGTACTTC	CASSYSSWETQYF
TRBD1	few	TRBV2	TRBJ2-5	TGTGCCAGCAAGCCTAGGACAGGGGAAGAGCAGTACTTC	CASKPRTGEEQYF
-	once	TRBV11-2	TRBJ2-7	TGTGCCAGCAGCTTAGAGGCTAGTCCCACCTACGAGCAGTACTTC	CASSLEASPTYEQYF
TRBD1	-	TRBV27	TRBJ1-6	TGTGCCAGCGACGGGACAGAGAATCTATACACGTACAATTCACCCCTCCACTTT	CASDGTENLYTYNSPLHF
-	-	TRBV2	TRBJ2-1	TGTGCCAGCAGTGAGCCTCGGGGAAGCTCCTACAATGAGCAGTTCTTC	CASSEPRGSSYNEQFF
TRBD1	-	TRBV27	TRBJ1-1	TGTGCCAGCAGTTTATTGGACAGGGTGAACACTGAAGCTTTCTTT	CASSLLDRVNTEAFF
-	-	TRBV14	TRBJ2-4	TGTGCCAGCAGCCTAAGTGCAGGGCAGGGGGCCAAAAACATTCAGTACTTC	CASSLSAGQGAKNIQYF
-	few	TRBV6-5	TRBJ1-2	TGTGCCAGCAGTGAATTAGGGGTTAACTATGGCTACACCTTC	CASSELGVNYGYTF
TRBD2	-	TRBV19	TRBJ2-3	TGTGCCAGTAGTGGGGGGGGGATTTACGCAGATACGCAGTATTTT	CASSGGGIYADTQYF
TRBD2	-	TRBV19	TRBJ2-7	TGTGCCAGTAGACCAGCGGGGAACTCCTACGAGCAGTACTTC	CASRPAGNSYEQYF
TRBD1	-	TRBV7-2	TRBJ2-3	TGTGCCAGCAGCGGCCGGACAGGCGCAGATACGCAGTATTTT	CASSGRTGADTQYF
-	-	TRBV10-3	TRBJ2-7	TGTGCCATCAGTGTCGCAGGGGCCTCCAACGAGCAGTACTTC	CAISVAGASNEQYF
TRBD1	-	TRBV9	TRBJ1-5	TGTGCCAGCAGTACAACAGGGGGCGCCGATCAGCCCCAGCATTTT	CASSTTGGADQPQHF
-	few	TRBV27	TRBJ2-7	TGTGCCAGCAGTCTACGACAGGGACTCTCCTACGAGCAGTACTTC	CASSLRQGLSYEQYF
-	-	TRBV27	TRBJ2-7	TGTGCCAGCAGTCGCGCGGGGACCGCCTACGAGCAGTACTTC	CASSRAGTAYEQYF
TRBD1	few	TRBV10-3	TRBJ1-2	TGTGCCATCAGTGAGGGACAGGGGAACTATGGCTACACCTTC	CAISEGQGNYGYTF
TRBD2	-	TRBV2	TRBJ2-3	TGTGCCAGCAGTGCGGGACTAGGATTAGATACGCAGTATTTT	CASSAGLGLDTQYF
-	few	TRBV29-1	TRBJ2-3	TGCAGCGTTGCATCCAGGGCACCCACAGATACGCAGTATTTT	CSVASRAPTDTQYF